This T cell receptor (beta chain) was captured in a study of T cells in Graves' hyperthyroidism and ophthalmopathy. Ten or more counts support this clonotype. Its antigen remains unidentified. Overall study results and limits: The majority of expanded thyroid clonotypes above 0.001 also appeared in blood. A model using 13 V-J features told ophthalmopathy apart from stable hyperthyroidism.

Active moderate-to-severe ophthalmopathy, Clinical Activity Score at least 3, NOSPECS at least 4, under 3 months' duration. Patients having uncontrolled infection, another autoimmune disease, pregnancy or lactation were not included. Using RNA transcripts as the source, TCR beta CDR3 regions were amplified. When the TCR CDR3 underwent first-round RT-PCR, the HTBI primer set was used. TCRdb analysed the multiplex PCR reads with MiXCR anew, one entry per CDR3 protein. The sample carries over 500,000 distinct CDR3 sequences, approximately 17% recorded once. The sequence came from a woman aged 18-29 years with Graves' ophthalmopathy. Sequencing used blood.

The CDR3 loop reads CSARDPAGGGEKLFF. CDR3 coding DNA: TGCAGTGCTAGAGATCCCGCGGGAGGGGGTGAAAAACTGTTTTTT. The chain recombines TRBV20-1 with TRBJ1-4; D might be TRBD1 (6 bases). This CDR3 has 15 residues. Germline lookup yields CDR1 DFQATT and CDR2 SNEGSKA (reference sequence). V was trimmed by 0 bases and J by 7 bases, leaving 15 bases between them.